Shown below are 32 T cell receptor beta chains from a single sample sequenced in a study of blood T cell repertoires in COVID-19. Clones were read by immunoSEQ multiplex PCR, and TCRdb kept only the in-frame ones, dropping some. The data show 300,000 to 450,000 clones, approximately 87% seen once. Material for sequencing was peripheral blood. The receptors stem from a young woman with COVID-19, enrolled during active disease.

The chain links TRBV18 to TRBJ2-7; tentatively, D is TRBD1 (6 bases). CDR3 length: 14 residues. Germline CDR1 KGHSH, CDR2 LQKENI. V was clipped by 3 bases and J by 3 bases, with 12 bases between them. In nucleotides, the CDR3 is TGTGCCAGCTCACCCGGACAGTGGGGCTACGAGCAGTACTTC. It translates to CASSPGQWGYEQYF.

The V gene is TRBV7-8, the J gene TRBJ2-2, with D tentatively TRBD2 (5 bases). CDR3 length: 16 residues. Between the trimmed V and J ends, which lost 6 bases and 2 bases, there was a span of 16 bases. Per germline, CDR1 SGHVS and CDR2 FQNEAQ. CDR3 DNA: TGTGCCAGCAGGAAAAGCGGACCGATAAACACCGGGGAGCTGTTTTTT. It codes for CASRKSGPINTGELFF.

The CDR3 loop reads CAWSPQETQYF. Here the CDR3 DNA reads TGTGCCTGGAGTCCTCAAGAGACCCAGTACTTC. The chain employs TRBV30 and TRBJ2-5, with D unclear. Germline lookup yields CDR1 GTSNPN and CDR2 SVGIG (reference sequence). The V and J ends lost 2 bases and 2 bases respectively, with 3 bases between them. The CDR3 is made up of 11 amino acids.

This clone appeared once. V usage is TRBV18 and J usage is TRBJ1-3; D gene uncertain. The V end lost 3 bases, the J end lost 3 bases, and 18 bases lay between the germline ends. Per germline, CDR1 KGHSH and CDR2 LQKENI. There are 17 residues in the CDR3. CDR3 in amino acids: CASSPLGPGSLGNTIYF. In DNA form, the CDR3 reads TGTGCCAGCTCACCCCTTGGACCGGGGTCCCTTGGAAACACCATATATTTT.

The V gene is TRBV10-2, the J gene TRBJ2-1, with a tentative D call TRBD1 (6 bases). Germline V gene lookup returns CDR1 WSHSY and CDR2 SAAADI. Trimming shortened V by 2 bases and J by 10 bases, and 15 bases separated the two germline ends. There are 14 residues in the CDR3. The CDR3 protein is CASSESQGIREQFF. The DNA of the CDR3 is TGCGCCAGCAGTGAGAGTCAGGGGATCCGGGAGCAGTTCTTC.

The chain uses TRBV30 and TRBJ1-2, with a tentative D call TRBD1 (5 bases). Germline CDR1 GTSNPN, CDR2 SVGIG (reference sequence). Trimming removed 0 bases at V and 4 bases at J, with 15 bases between. The CDR3 loop spans 15 amino acids. The DNA for the CDR3 is TGTGCCTGGAGTGTACCAACAAGGGGTGCCTATGGCTACACCTTC. The encoded protein is CAWSVPTRGAYGYTF.

The V call is TRBV15, the J call TRBJ2-1, with TRBD2 matching over 7 bases. This CDR3 region has 16 residues. With 0 bases clipped from V and 2 bases from J, the junction kept 4 bases outside the gene matches. The germline CDR1 and CDR2 sequences are LNHNV and YYDKDF (reference sequence). CDR3 in DNA: TGTGCCACCAGCAGAGATGGGGGGAGGGCCTACAATGAGCAGTTCTTC. As protein: CATSRDGGRAYNEQFF.

The rearrangement links TRBV19 to TRBJ1-4; a possible D gene is TRBD1 (5 bases). The CDR3 consists of 16 residues. Germline V gene data show CDR1 as LNHDA and CDR2 as SQIVND (reference sequence). V shed 5 bases and J shed 3 bases, with 16 bases lying between them. The DNA of the CDR3 is TGTGCCAGTAGTCCGGGACTCCGGGGGGCTAATGAAAAACTGTTTTTT. Encoded protein: CASSPGLRGANEKLFF.

The chain combines TRBV2 with TRBJ1-3; D remains ambiguous. V was clipped by 5 bases and J by 7 bases, with 12 bases between them. The germline gives CDR1 SNHLY, CDR2 FYNNEI. CDR3 length equals 13 residues. The CDR3 DNA sequence: TGTGCCAGCAGTATGCCTTCCAGTAACACCATATATTTT. It encodes CASSMPSSNTIYF. Looking up the rest from reference TRBV2 and TRBJ1-3 gives the full variable domain: EPEVTQTPSHQVTQMGQEVILRCVPISNHLYFYWYRQILGQKVEFLVSFYNNEISEKSEIFDDQFSVERPDGSNFTLKIRSTKLEDSAMYFCASSMPSSNTIYFGEGSWLTVV.

This clone was observed a few times. The CDR3: CASDGPGLSEYNEQFF. The CDR3 DNA reads TGTGCCAGCGACGGCCCCGGACTTTCGGAATACAATGAGCAGTTCTTC. The rearrangement uses TRBV2 and TRBJ2-1, with D perhaps matching TRBD2 (5 bases). Trimming left V 8 bases short and J 4 bases short, with 21 bases between. In germline, CDR1 is SNHLY, CDR2 FYNNEI. The CDR3 is made up of 16 amino acids.

This clone has just one count. The chain joins TRBV20-1 to TRBJ1-1; D gene unclear. The germline V gene has CDR1 DFQATT and CDR2 SNEGSKA (reference sequence). Trimming left V 5 bases short and J 0 bases short, with 4 bases between. The CDR3 runs to 11 residues. The CDR3 nucleotides are TGCAGTGCTGTAATGAACACTGAAGCTTTCTTT. The encoded protein is CSAVMNTEAFF.

V gene TRBV9 combines with J gene TRBJ2-3; D may be TRBD2 (6 bases). This CDR3 has 17 residues. CDR1 is SGDLS and CDR2 is YYNGEE in the germline V gene. Trimming stripped 2 bases from V and 4 bases from J, with 20 bases between. CDR3 DNA: TGTGCCAGCAGCGTGTTAGCGGTGTCCCGGGAGTCAGATACGCAGTATTTT. As protein: CASSVLAVSRESDTQYF.

This chain uses TRBV2 with TRBJ2-3, with TRBD1 identical over 7 bases. There are 15 residues in the CDR3. V gave up 4 bases and J gave up 1 base; unmatched junction bases: 5. Germline assignment: CDR1 SNHLY and CDR2 FYNNEI. As DNA, the CDR3 is TGTGCCAGCAGTGCCGACAGGGTCGGCACAGATACGCAGTATTTT. Protein product: CASSADRVGTDTQYF.

This chain connects TRBV19 to TRBJ2-7; 7 nucleotides line up with TRBD1. The CDR3 runs to 13 residues. The V gene's germline CDR1 is LNHDA and CDR2 SQIVND (reference sequence). DNA for the CDR3: TGTGACCCACCGATGGACAGGTCCTACGAGCAGTACTTC. This translates into CDPPMDRSYEQYF.

The rearrangement joins TRBV11-2 to TRBJ1-1, with D perhaps TRBD1 (5 bases). From germline, CDR1 is SGHAT and CDR2 FQNNGV. V shed 5 bases and J shed 11 bases, with 12 bases lying between them. This CDR3 has 11 residues. The CDR3 coding sequence is TGTGCCAGCAGCCCCCGGGGGGTGGCTTTCTTT. This codes for CASSPRGVAFF.

The V and J genes are TRBV7-2 and TRBJ2-7; D possibly corresponds to TRBD2 (6 bases). Trimming stripped 5 bases from V and 3 bases from J, with 17 bases between. The CDR3 has 15 residues. Per germline, CDR1 SGHTA and CDR2 FQGNSA. DNA for the CDR3: TGTGCCAGCAGCCCTGGAGGGGCGGGTAGCTACGAGCAGTACTTC. This translates into CASSPGGAGSYEQYF.

The rearrangement links TRBV28 to TRBJ2-7; D uncertain. V gave up 2 bases and J gave up 7 bases, with 6 bases separating them. This CDR3 is 11 amino acids long. Germline CDR1 is MDHEN and CDR2 is SYDVKM. CDR3 in DNA: TGTGCCAGCAGTTTACGGTGGGAGCAGTACTTC. Its protein product is CASSLRWEQYF.

V usage is TRBV19 and J usage is TRBJ2-2; 7 nucleotides match TRBD2. V shed 4 bases, J shed 1 base, and the junction held 3 bases outside the gene matches. This CDR3 comprises 15 residues. Germline CDR1 is LNHDA and CDR2 is SQIVND (reference sequence). CDR3 residues: CASSTGLVNTGELFF. DNA for the CDR3: TGTGCCAGTAGTACCGGACTAGTGAACACCGGGGAGCTGTTTTTT. Supplemented by reference TRBV19 and TRBJ2-2, the full variable domain reads DGGITQSPKYLFRKEGQNVTLSCEQNLNHDAMYWYRQDPGQGLRLIYYSQIVNDFQKGDIAEGYSVSREKKESFPLTVTSAQKNPTAFYLCASSTGLVNTGELFFGEGSRLTVL.

This chain connects TRBV19 to TRBJ2-7; TRBD1 aligns across 9 bases. Germline V CDR1 and CDR2: LNHDA, SQIVND (reference sequence). With V trimmed by 11 bases and J by 4 bases, 3 bases remained unmatched. The CDR3 consists of 11 residues. The chain's CDR3 is CASGQGYEQYF. CDR3 bases: TGTGCCTCCGGACAGGGGTACGAGCAGTACTTC. The complete variable domain, with remaining parts taken from reference TRBV19 and TRBJ2-7, reads DGGITQSPKYLFRKEGQNVTLSCEQNLNHDAMYWYRQDPGQGLRLIYYSQIVNDFQKGDIAEGYSVSREKKESFPLTVTSAQKNPTAFYLCASGQGYEQYFGPGTRLTVT.

This chain joins TRBV10-1 and TRBJ2-1; 9 bases match TRBD1. There are 15 residues in the CDR3. V shed 2 bases and J 4 bases; nucleotides not matched to a gene: 3. The V gene's germline CDR1 is WNHNN and CDR2 SYGVQD (reference sequence). CDR3 amino acids: CASSEETGGYNEQFF. The CDR3 DNA reads TGCGCCAGCAGTGAGGAGACAGGGGGATACAATGAGCAGTTCTTC.

This chain joins TRBV19 and TRBJ2-1, with TRBD2 matching 8 bases. Germline assignment: CDR1 LNHDA and CDR2 SQIVND (reference sequence). V lost 6 bases and J lost 2; bases outside the gene matches: 6. CDR3 length equals 15 residues. CDR3 amino acids: CASRTKAGAYNEQFF. The CDR3 DNA follows: TGTGCCAGTAGGACCAAAGCGGGAGCCTACAATGAGCAGTTCTTC.

This chain joins TRBV5-1 and TRBJ2-7; 8 nucleotides line up with TRBD1. This CDR3 is built from 14 residues. The ends lost 4 bases at V and 7 bases at J; junction bases unmatched: 10. Per germline, CDR1 SGHRS and CDR2 YFSETQ. The CDR3 DNA sequence: TGCGCCAGCAGCCCCGGACAGGGCCGTGGGGAGCAGTACTTC. Amino acid sequence: CASSPGQGRGEQYF.

J is TRBJ2-7 and V is TRBV28; D may be TRBD1 (5 bases). This CDR3 contains 13 residues. Germline V gene data show CDR1 as MDHEN and CDR2 as SYDVKM. Trimming removed 3 bases at V and 3 bases at J, with 9 bases between. CDR3 region: CASSFGAHYEQYF. CDR3 bases: TGTGCCAGCAGTTTTGGGGCCCACTACGAGCAGTACTTC.

This chain uses TRBV4-1 with TRBJ2-3, with 11 bases lining up with TRBD2. The CDR3 is made up of 15 amino acids. After removal of 5 bases from V and 4 bases from J, the junction contained 5 bases not matched to a gene. Germline lookup yields CDR1 MGHRA and CDR2 YSYEKL. Here the CDR3 DNA reads TGCGCCAGCAGCTCGAGGACTAGCGGGTCAGATACGCAGTATTTT. Translation gives CASSSRTSGSDTQYF.

This clone was seen a few times. This sample also contains other DNA sequences that code for the same CDR3. V gene TRBV18 combines with J gene TRBJ2-7, with D uncertain. Germline V gene sequence: CDR1 KGHSH, CDR2 LQKENI. The CDR3 extends over 15 amino acids. With 0 bases removed from V and 2 bases from J, the gap between germline ends came to 11 bases. The DNA for the CDR3 is TGTGCCAGCTCACCACCTCTCGCAGGTACCTACGAGCAGTACTTC. This codes for CASSPPLAGTYEQYF.

This clone was seen only a few times. This chain links TRBV5-5 with TRBJ1-3, with D possibly being TRBD1 (6 bases). Trimming removed 5 bases from V and 3 bases from J, with 15 bases in between. CDR1 and CDR2 from the germline V gene are SGHKS and YYEKEE (reference sequence). This CDR3 is 15 amino acids long. This CDR3 reads CASRLGQRGGNTIYF. Written as DNA, the CDR3 is TGTGCCAGCAGATTAGGACAGAGAGGTGGAAACACCATATATTTT.

In this sample, this clone turned up once. The rearrangement joins TRBV19 to TRBJ1-1; D is unclear. Trimming pared 0 bases from V and 1 base from J, leaving 9 bases between. This CDR3 is built from 15 residues. Germline-derived CDR1 and CDR2 are LNHDA and SQIVND (reference sequence). The CDR3 nucleotides are TGTGCCAGTAGTATAGACCCCGAGGGGAACACTGAAGCTTTCTTT. Translated, it gives CASSIDPEGNTEAFF.

The J gene is TRBJ2-5, the V gene TRBV27, with D hard to call. V gave up 2 bases and J gave up 3 bases, with 4 bases separating them. Germline V gives CDR1 MNHEY, CDR2 SMNVEV (reference sequence). The CDR3 runs 12 residues. The CDR3 region is CASSLGEETQYF. For the CDR3, the DNA is TGTGCCAGCAGTTTAGGAGAAGAGACCCAGTACTTC.

The V gene is TRBV2, the J gene TRBJ2-1; TRBD1 matches 7 bases. CDR1 and CDR2 (germline): SNHLY, FYNNEI. Trimming cost V 3 bases and J 6 bases; bases outside gene matches: 11. CDR3 length equals 16 residues. The CDR3 sequence: CASSETGRNLRNEQFF. CDR3 bases: TGTGCCAGCAGTGAGACAGGGCGAAACCTTCGCAATGAGCAGTTCTTC.

In this sample, this clone turned up once. In DNA form, the CDR3 reads TGTGCCAGCAAGAGGACAGGTGTGCGAGACGAGCAGTACTTC. It encodes CASKRTGVRDEQYF. J is TRBJ2-7 and V is TRBV27, with TRBD1 matching 7 bases. The CDR3 is 14 residues long. The germline CDR1 and CDR2 sequences are MNHEY and SMNVEV (reference sequence). V dropped 7 bases and J dropped 5; count of bases not matched to a gene: 11.

To note about this clone: Other DNA sequences of this sample code for an identical CDR3. This chain connects TRBV9 to TRBJ2-1, with no clear D. Germline-derived CDR1 and CDR2 are SGDLS and YYNGEE. V was trimmed by 0 bases and J by 4 bases, leaving 5 bases between them. CDR3 length equals 13 residues. The CDR3 DNA reads TGTGCCAGCAGCGTAGGTATTTACAATGAGCAGTTCTTC. Translation gives CASSVGIYNEQFF.

The V and J genes are TRBV6-6 and TRBJ2-1, with D hard to call. This CDR3 has 14 amino acids. V was trimmed by 6 bases and J by 0 bases, leaving 9 bases between them. CDR1 is MNHNY and CDR2 is SVGAGI in the germline V gene (reference sequence). As DNA, the CDR3 is TGTGCCAGCAGCTTGCCCAGCTCCTACAATGAGCAGTTCTTC. It translates to CASSLPSSYNEQFF.